This T cell receptor (beta chain) appears in the sequencing data of a study of T cell responses to AZD1222 COVID-19 vaccine. From germline, CDR1 is MGHDK and CDR2 SYGVNS. The CDR3 is 11 amino acids. Trimming took off 5 bases at V and 4 bases at J, with 5 bases between the two ends. Measured with immunoSEQ multiplex PCR; TCRdb has only the in-frame clones, and not every one. This table holds 150,000 to 200,000 clones, 88% found once. Findings and limits, study-wide: The donor cohort was predominantly white British with a female majority, and clonal diversity may have been underestimated.

In regard to this clone: The antigen is not known.

Sample: peripheral blood, taken 28 days after the second AZD1222 dose. The V and J genes are TRBV25-1 and TRBJ2-5, with D hard to call. The sequence was collected from an adult who received the AZD1222 COVID-19 vaccine. The CDR3 sequence is CASSLTETQYF. CDR3 bases: TGTGCCAGCAGTTTAACAGAGACCCAGTACTTC.